Following are 22 T cell receptor beta chains from one sample sequenced in a study of T-cell reconstitution after alpha-beta-depleted transplantation in children. As it was prepared, the TCRbeta library received unique molecular identifiers. TCRdb independently ran MiXCR on the PCR reads; one entry per CDR3 protein. Here the sample spans 550,000 to 600,000 distinct CDR3 sequences, more than 20% being singletons. The sample was PBMCs, mostly from graft donor cells, taken 360 days after TCRalphabeta/CD19-depleted stem cell transplant. These receptors originate from a boy younger than two who had a stem cell transplant for acute myeloid leukemia, so the T cells may come from the graft donor.

This clonotype was observed at least ten times. This rearrangement joins TRBV20-1 to TRBJ2-1, with 16 bases identical to TRBD2. Losses at the gene ends were 6 bases for V and 8 bases for J; bases not matched to a gene: 7. This CDR3 has 15 amino acids. Looked up from germline, CDR1 is DFQATT and CDR2 is SNEGSKA (reference sequence). CDR3 residues: CSATPGTSGGDEQFF. Written as DNA, the CDR3 is TGCAGTGCCACCCCCGGGACTAGCGGGGGGGATGAGCAGTTCTTC.

This clonotype appeared a single time. The chain is built from TRBV6-1 and TRBJ2-1, with 7 bases fitting TRBD2. Germline-derived CDR1 and CDR2 are MNHNS and SASEGT. J was trimmed by 2 bases and V by 5 bases; bases with no gene match: 6. The CDR3 runs 15 residues. CDR3 amino acids: CASSIGGSPYNEQFF. CDR3 coding DNA: TGTGCCAGCAGTATCGGGGGGTCCCCCTACAATGAGCAGTTCTTC.

This clonotype appeared many times. The rearrangement joins TRBV7-2 to TRBJ2-3, with 8 bases that match TRBD2. CDR3 length equals 13 residues. V shed 5 bases, J shed 4 bases, and the junction held 2 bases outside the gene matches. Germline V gives CDR1 SGHTA, CDR2 FQGNSA. CDR3 sequence: CASSDGGADTQYF. CDR3 coding DNA: TGTGCCAGCAGCGACGGGGGGGCAGATACGCAGTATTTT.

This chain connects TRBV6-4 to TRBJ2-1, with 10 bases that match TRBD2. From germline, CDR1 is MRHNA and CDR2 SNTAGT. The CDR3 has 19 residues. With V trimmed by 0 bases and J by 6 bases, 14 bases remained unmatched. CDR3: CASSDSPLAGVRNINEQFF. The CDR3 DNA reads TGTGCCAGCAGTGACTCGCCTCTAGCGGGGGTAAGAAATATCAATGAGCAGTTCTTC.

The chain recombines TRBV5-1 with TRBJ2-7, with a weak D call TRBD1 (5 bases). CDR3 length equals 13 residues. Between the trimmed V and J ends, which lost 0 bases and 4 bases, there was a span of 8 bases. CDR1 and CDR2 from the germline V gene are SGHRS and YFSETQ. CDR3 DNA: TGCGCCAGCAGCTTGGAGGGGTGGTACGAGCAGTACTTC. As protein: CASSLEGWYEQYF.

This clonotype has just a few counts. The V call is TRBV6-5, the J call TRBJ1-1; the match to TRBD1 covers 8 bases. The CDR3 spans 15 residues. The germline CDR1 and CDR2 sequences are MNHEY and SVGAGI. J gave up 4 bases and V 2 bases, and 6 bases lay outside the gene matches. CDR3: CASSYETGGGTEAFF. As DNA, the CDR3 is TGTGCCAGCAGTTACGAAACAGGGGGAGGCACTGAAGCTTTCTTT.

Concerning this clonotype itself: Its ends do not fully match the called genes, so a read error is possible. This sequence joins TRBV9 and TRBJ2-1, with a weak D call TRBD2 (6 bases). This CDR3 spans 16 amino acids. CDR1 is SGDLS, CDR2 YYNGEE, per germline. In DNA, the CDR3 is TGTGCCAGCAGCGTAGGTATCGCGGGGTTGTACAATGTGCAGTTCTTC. Residues: CASSVGIAGLYNVQFF.

This clonotype has a count of ten or more. This chain links TRBV6-1 with TRBJ2-3; 8 nucleotides agree with TRBD1. After removal of 3 bases from V and 4 bases from J, the junction contained 6 bases not matched to a gene. CDR3 length: 15 residues. CDR1 MNHNS and CDR2 SASEGT come from the germline V gene. Here the CDR3 reads CASSDPGQVSDTQYF. The CDR3 DNA is TGTGCCAGCAGTGATCCGGGACAGGTCTCAGATACGCAGTATTTT.

The chain couples TRBV19 to TRBJ2-2, with D possibly TRBD2 on 6 matching bases. Per germline, CDR1 LNHDA and CDR2 SQIVND (reference sequence). The CDR3 contains 16 residues. The ends were cut back, 4 bases at V and 5 bases at J, with 17 bases in the middle. The CDR3 protein is CASSTSAVGRTGELFF. CDR3 in DNA: TGTGCCAGTAGTACCTCGGCGGTAGGGAGGACCGGGGAGCTGTTTTTT. The full variable domain, in which reference TRBV19 and TRBJ2-2 provide the parts outside the CDR3, is DGGITQSPKYLFRKEGQNVTLSCEQNLNHDAMYWYRQDPGQGLRLIYYSQIVNDFQKGDIAEGYSVSREKKESFPLTVTSAQKNPTAFYLCASSTSAVGRTGELFFGEGSRLTVL.

This clonotype was seen repeatedly, ten times or more. The chain couples TRBV20-1 to TRBJ1-5; D not resolved. The CDR3 loop spans 17 amino acids. The germline V gene has CDR1 DFQATT and CDR2 SNEGSKA (reference sequence). V lost 0 bases to trimming and J lost 0 bases, with 15 bases between them. CDR3 coding DNA: TGCAGTGCTAGAGATGCTAAAGCGTATTATAGCAATCAGCCCCAGCATTTT. This translates into CSARDAKAYYSNQPQHF.

This clonotype appeared a few times. The V call is TRBV11-2, the J call TRBJ1-3; D not resolved. From germline, CDR1 is SGHAT and CDR2 FQNNGV. V lost 5 bases and J 0 bases, leaving 8 bases between the germline ends. This CDR3 spans 14 amino acids. The DNA of the CDR3 is TGTGCCAGCAGCCCACACTACTCTGGAAACACCATATATTTT. Translation: CASSPHYSGNTIYF.

This clonotype was seen more than once but under ten times. The CDR3 DNA sequence: TGTGCCACCAGCAGAGTTGGAGAAGAGACCCAGTACTTC. This translates into CATSRVGEETQYF. The chain is built from TRBV15 and TRBJ2-5; no clear D gene. Germline lookup yields CDR1 LNHNV and CDR2 YYDKDF (reference sequence). CDR3 size: 13 residues. V shed 1 base and J shed 3 bases, with 6 bases lying between them. The entire variable domain, with the rest obtained from reference TRBV15 and TRBJ2-5, is as follows: DAMVIQNPRYQVTQFGKPVTLSCSQTLNHNVMYWYQQKSSQAPKLLFHYYDKDFNNEADTPDNFQSRRPNTSFCFLDIRSPGLGDTAMYLCATSRVGEETQYFGPGTRLLVL.

This clonotype was recorded a few times. The rearrangement uses TRBV7-8 and TRBJ2-7; 11 positions agree with TRBD2. V gave up 2 bases and J gave up 6 bases; unmatched junction bases: 6. CDR3 length: 15 amino acids. Per germline, CDR1 SGHVS and CDR2 FQNEAQ. The CDR3 is CASSLRGTSGGEQYV. Written as DNA, the CDR3 is TGTGCCAGCAGCTTAAGGGGGACTAGCGGAGGCGAGCAGTACGTC.

There are many counts of this clonotype. The rearrangement uses TRBV28 and TRBJ2-2; D perhaps matches TRBD2 (6 bases). Trimming removed 2 bases at V and 6 bases at J, with 16 bases between. There are 16 residues in the CDR3. Looked up from germline, CDR1 is MDHEN and CDR2 is SYDVKM. The CDR3 DNA reads as TGTGCCAGCAGTTTAGGGCGGGGAGTAGGAGCCGGGGAGCTGTTTTTT. It translates to CASSLGRGVGAGELFF.

This clonotype was seen more than once but under ten times. V gene TRBV19 combines with J gene TRBJ2-2; 8 bases fit TRBD2. Germline V gene sequence: CDR1 LNHDA, CDR2 SQIVND (reference sequence). The CDR3 is made up of 18 amino acids. V lost 7 bases and J lost 3; bases outside the gene matches: 16. CDR3 nucleotides: TGTGCCAGTATAACCTGGCGGGGGGATGATGCGGACACCGGGGAGCTGTTTTTT. Protein: CASITWRGDDADTGELFF.

This chain links TRBV20-1 with TRBJ2-1; perhaps TRBD2 as D (7 bases). This CDR3 comprises 15 residues. Germline V gene data show CDR1 as DFQATT and CDR2 as SNEGSKA (reference sequence). V gave up 1 base and J gave up 5 bases, with 15 bases separating them. CDR3 in DNA: TGCAGTGCTAGAGTTACGGGGGGCCCTAACAATGAGCAGTTCTTC. Amino acids: CSARVTGGPNNEQFF.

This clonotype has ten or more counts. This sequence joins TRBV20-1 and TRBJ2-7; D might be TRBD1 (6 bases). V was trimmed by 3 bases and J by 4 bases, leaving 7 bases between them. Germline V gene sequence: CDR1 DFQATT, CDR2 SNEGSKA (reference sequence). The CDR3 covers 11 residues. CDR3 DNA sequence: TGCAGTGCTAGGGGGACATACGAGCAGTACTTC. It is translated as CSARGTYEQYF.

This clonotype has a handful of counts. The chain recombines TRBV5-1 with TRBJ2-1; D is ambiguous. The germline CDR1 and CDR2 sequences are SGHRS and YFSETQ. The CDR3 totals 15 residues. V was cut by 3 bases and J by 5 bases, with 15 bases left in between. The CDR3 here is CASSSLGGRNNEQFF. In nucleotides, the CDR3 is TGCGCCAGCAGCTCCCTTGGCGGACGGAACAATGAGCAGTTCTTC.

The genes are TRBV27 and TRBJ2-7, with D perhaps TRBD1 (6 bases). Germline V gives CDR1 MNHEY, CDR2 SMNVEV (reference sequence). Between the trimmed V and J ends, which lost 4 bases and 3 bases, there was a span of 10 bases. The CDR3 runs to 13 residues. The CDR3 DNA follows: TGTGCCAGCAGTTCCCGGGACAACTACGAGCAGTACTTC. This codes for CASSSRDNYEQYF.

This clonotype was detected only a few times. The rearrangement uses TRBV12-3 or TRBV12-4 and TRBJ2-3; 10 bases fit TRBD2. J was trimmed by 3 bases and V by 3 bases; bases with no gene match: 6. This CDR3 comprises 16 residues. As DNA, the CDR3 is TGTGCCAGCAGTTTCAGCGGGGGGGAAGTGACAGATACGCAGTATTTT. This translates into CASSFSGGEVTDTQYF.

The chain combines TRBV5-6 with TRBJ2-6; 8 nucleotides line up with TRBD1. The CDR3 length is 17 residues. The V and J ends lost 0 bases and 3 bases, in that order; junction bases with no gene match: 5. Germline V gene sequence: CDR1 SGHDT, CDR2 YYEEEE. CDR3 protein: CASSLVPGGSGANVLTF. The DNA for the CDR3 is TGTGCCAGCAGCTTGGTGCCAGGGGGCAGTGGGGCCAACGTCCTGACTTTC.

A few counts support this clonotype. The chain couples TRBV4-3 to TRBJ2-7; D perhaps matches TRBD2 (6 bases). Germline CDR1 reads LGHNA; CDR2 reads YSLEER. The CDR3 is made up of 17 amino acids. Between the trimmed V and J ends, which lost 1 base and 2 bases, there was a span of 18 bases. DNA for the CDR3: TGCGCCAGCAGCCAAGGACACAACTTGGAGGGAGCCTACGAGCAGTACTTC. Translating gives CASSQGHNLEGAYEQYF.